This T cell receptor beta chain was sequenced during a study of regulatory T cells in long-lasting Graves disease. Points from the study as a whole: Patients whose Graves' disease persisted exhibited lower TCR diversity than those newly diagnosed.

Library construction for TCR beta used iRepertoire HTBI primers and Arm-PCR of CDR3 regions. In the authors' workflow: Overall, samples carried some 67 TRBV and 14 TRBJ segments. TCRdb itself ran the multiplex PCR reads through MiXCR, one entry per CDR3 protein. The authors' filters were not applied to this entry. Here the sample spans 440,000 or so distinct CDR3 sequences, around 15% being singletons. Time point of the sample: newly diagnosed GD, antithyroid drugs for less than 3 months. TCR sequences were obtained from RNA taken from PBMCs. Germline trimming cut 3 bases from V and 1 base from J; bases unmatched to any gene: 4. The CDR3 spans 15 residues. The germline CDR1 and CDR2 sequences are SGHAT and FQNNGV. In the case of this clonotype: Its antigen is unknown.

These data also featured in a second study, about T cells in Graves' hyperthyroidism and ophthalmopathy. That study reports: Patients between 18 and 65 years old had hyperthyroidism, newly diagnosed and lasting under 2 months. HTBI primers were used for first-round RT-PCR of the TCR CDR3.

Sequenced material: peripheral blood mononuclear cells (PBMCs), taken at new diagnosis, from a patient treated with antithyroid drugs. The rearrangement joins TRBV11-2 to TRBJ2-3; 7 nucleotides match TRBD1. This TCR was recovered from a woman in her 30s with Graves disease. The CDR3 nucleotides are TGTGCCAGCAGCTTCGAGGGGGCAGGCACAGATACGCAGTATTTT. This sequence encodes CASSFEGAGTDTQYF.